This T cell receptor (beta chain) appears in the sequencing data of a study of blood T cells in healthy people across ages. About the research overall: For every two T cells, template switching captured about one barcoded beta molecule.

A remark on this clonotype: The junction departs from the called germline gene at one end, perhaps through a read error.

This CDR3 is built from 13 residues. Germline-derived CDR1 and CDR2 are LNHNV and YYDKDF (reference sequence). The second PCR ran about 7 to 12 cycles with a sample-barcoded 5' primer and J-beta primers. One entry per CDR3 protein results from TCRdb running MiXCR on the 5' RACE reads. The repertoire includes 700,000 or so distinct CDR3 sequences, over 40% of them detected once, and about 32% sits in the top ten. This sequence joins TRBV15 and TRBJ1-6; D ambiguous. The clonotype was recovered from a man at least 80 years old in good health. Material: blood. The chain's CDR3 is CAASRDLESRIHF. CDR3 nucleotide sequence: TGTGCCGCCAGCAGAGATCTTGAGTCTCGAATCCACTTT.